This TCR beta chain is from a study of T cell responses to AZD1222 COVID-19 vaccine. To note about this clone: Its antigen is unidentified.

Study-wide points: Spike-wide coverage was observed for vaccine-associated CD4 TCRs, with dominant responses at 160-218 and 743-854.

Assay used: immunoSEQ multiplex PCR; TCRdb lists only in-frame clones, some missing. Here the sample spans under 140,000 clones, 88% being singletons. Germline assignment: CDR1 MGHRA and CDR2 YSYEKL. CDR3 length: 15 amino acids. The ends were cut back, 2 bases at V and 6 bases at J, with 16 bases in the middle. The starting material was peripheral blood, obtained on day 0 of AZD1222 vaccination. The chain joins TRBV4-1 to TRBJ1-1; D possibly corresponds to TRBD1 (5 bases). This clonotype was sampled from an adult in good health. CDR3 region: CASSQPGGVWAEAFF. In DNA form, the CDR3 reads TGCGCCAGCAGCCAACCAGGAGGGGTTTGGGCTGAAGCTTTCTTT.